This paragraph reports one TCR beta chain. Its antigen remains unknown. This sample is drawn from a study of cytomegalovirus exposure and HLA in healthy donors. Each of the donors was a healthy bone marrow donor. Study-level findings and limits: Accurate HLA-A and HLA-B prediction from TCR beta sequences was reported for most subjects. V- and J-gene trimming of TCR beta was linked (in a later analysis) to a missense DCLRE1C variant. Solely CMV serostatus was available to characterize immune exposure.

The germline CDR1 and CDR2 sequences are SGHTA and FQGNSA. Deletions cut 0 bases from V and 2 bases from J, with 10 bases between. The CDR3 sequence is 15 residues long. PCR primers comprised 60 Vbeta and 13 Jbeta primers. The repertoire was sequenced with immunoSEQ multiplex PCR; TCRdb's copy has only in-frame clones and lacks some. The sample has roughly 62,000 clones; about 81% are singletons. The origin of this receptor is a woman aged 25 to 39 in good health and CMV-seronegative. The chain employs TRBV7-2 and TRBJ2-5; D is unclear. Material: PBMCs. CDR3 sequence (DNA): TGTGCCAGCAGCTTAGCGCCTACTGTTCAAGAGACCCAGTACTTC. Its translation: CASSLAPTVQETQYF.